This T cell receptor beta chain was found in a study of identifying expanded T cells in peripheral blood. Only in-frame clones appear in the TCRdb table, and some are missing; sequencing was by immunoSEQ multiplex PCR. The sample has roughly 61,000 clones, about 92% seen once. Study findings and constraints: Clone count variance between two-week samples rose with total template count. Differentially abundant clones: around 1.1 between replicates, approximately 16 at roughly 13 days, less than 25 at four.

The germline CDR1 and CDR2 sequences are ENHRY and SYGVKD. V gave up 2 bases and J gave up 2 bases; unmatched junction bases: 4. The CDR3 loop spans 15 amino acids. Regarding this clone: Its target is unknown.

The origin of this receptor is a person aged 18-69 years in good health. Sequencing was done on a sample of blood. V gene TRBV10-3 combines with J gene TRBJ2-5, with 8 bases lining up with TRBD1. The DNA of the CDR3 is TGTGCCATCAGTGAGCTGGACAGGGAACAAGAGACCCAGTACTTC. It is translated as CAISELDREQETQYF.